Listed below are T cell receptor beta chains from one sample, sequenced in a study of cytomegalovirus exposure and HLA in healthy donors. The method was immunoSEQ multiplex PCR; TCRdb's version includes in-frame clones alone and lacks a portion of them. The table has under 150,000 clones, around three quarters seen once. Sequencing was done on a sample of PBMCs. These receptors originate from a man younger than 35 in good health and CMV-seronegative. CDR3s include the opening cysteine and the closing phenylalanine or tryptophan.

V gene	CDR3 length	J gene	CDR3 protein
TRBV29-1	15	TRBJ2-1	CSVEDSGSKYNEQFF
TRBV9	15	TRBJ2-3	CASRGGPPSTDTQYF
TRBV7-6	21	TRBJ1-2	CASRRSFVSLISDRPIYGYTF
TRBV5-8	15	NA	CASSFWAESSYEQYF
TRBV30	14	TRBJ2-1	CAWLEAGSYNEQFF
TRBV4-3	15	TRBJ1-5	CASSLTTGVWQPQHF
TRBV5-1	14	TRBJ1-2	CASSLGDSLTGYTF
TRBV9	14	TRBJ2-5	CASSAGSLEETQYF
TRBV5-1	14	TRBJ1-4	CASSSGTGHEKLFF
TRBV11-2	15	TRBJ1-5	CASSAGTGVHQPQHF
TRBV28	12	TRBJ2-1	CASEQNNNEQFF
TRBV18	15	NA	CASSNRGLGSYEQYF
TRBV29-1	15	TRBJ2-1	CSVGDRAGFGDEQFF
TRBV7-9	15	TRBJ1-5	CASSLEGDSNQPQHF
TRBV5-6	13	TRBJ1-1	CASSRGMNTEAFF
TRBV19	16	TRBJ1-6	CASSILTGTGDSPLHF
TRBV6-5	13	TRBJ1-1	CASSYGQGTEAFF
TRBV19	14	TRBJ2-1	CASSIASLRDEQFF
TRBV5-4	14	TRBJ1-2	CASRPQGFNYGYTF
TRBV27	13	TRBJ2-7	CASRQVSSYEQYF
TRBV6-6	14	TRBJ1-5	CASSYPDRDKPQHF
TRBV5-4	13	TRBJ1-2	CASSPDGAYGYTF
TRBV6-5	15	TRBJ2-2	CASSPGTKNTGELFF
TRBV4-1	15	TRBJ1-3	CASSHGTVMGNTIYF
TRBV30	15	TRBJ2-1	CAWSVGTSGSNEQFF
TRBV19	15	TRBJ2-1	CASIQTGGGYNEQFF
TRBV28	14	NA	CASSLPGGKYEQYF
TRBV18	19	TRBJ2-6	CASSPLVGTGASGANVLTF
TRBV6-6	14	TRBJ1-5	CASSYSSGDQPQHF
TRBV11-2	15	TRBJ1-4	CASSPRTWINEKLFF
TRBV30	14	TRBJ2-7	CAWSTGTVSYEQYF
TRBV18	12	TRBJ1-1	CASSPEDTEAFF
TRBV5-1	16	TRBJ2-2	CASSRTDSLNTGELFF
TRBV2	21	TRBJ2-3	CASSGQFGTLWGQGNTDTQYF
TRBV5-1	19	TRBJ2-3	CASSSSNTGLADSTDTQYF
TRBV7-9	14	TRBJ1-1	CASSLERTRAEAFF
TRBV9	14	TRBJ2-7	CASSLQTGPYEQYF
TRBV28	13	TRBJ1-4	CASSLTENEKLFF
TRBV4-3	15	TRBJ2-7	CASSQAASGSYEQYF
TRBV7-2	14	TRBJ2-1	CASSLLREINEQFF
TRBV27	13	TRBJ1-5	CASSPQGRQPQHF
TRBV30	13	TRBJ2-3	CACRDRGTDTQYF
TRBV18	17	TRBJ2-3	CASSPRTSGSPTDTQYF
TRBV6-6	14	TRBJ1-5	CASSPPRGGQPQHF
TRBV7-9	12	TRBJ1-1	CASSPLQGHPFF
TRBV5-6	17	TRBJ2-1	CASSISSGGTLYNEQFF
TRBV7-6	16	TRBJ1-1	CASSYNLGQRNTEAFF
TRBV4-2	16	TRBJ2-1	CASSQGVRTTLNEQFF
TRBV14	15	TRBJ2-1	CASSHSGRAYNEQFF